Each of the 24 T cell receptor beta chains below was sequenced from the same sample in a study of CD8+CD57+ T cells in acquired aplastic anemia. Investigators profiled TCR beta VDJ and CDR3 from genomic DNA template. TCRdb processed the reads anew with MiXCR; each CDR3 protein has one entry. The sample lists 400,000 to 450,000 distinct CDR3 sequences, 60% to 80% occurring once. The material sequenced was sorted CD4+, CD8+, or CD8+CD57+ T cells (not recorded which) from PBMCs. The receptors stem from a human donor in good health, serving as a control.

The rearrangement joins TRBV5-1 to TRBJ2-3, with TRBD1 matching 8 bases. Germline loops: CDR1 SGHRS, CDR2 YFSETQ. The J segment lost 5 bases and the V segment lost 0 bases, leaving 5 bases of the junction unmatched. This CDR3 comprises 15 residues. Here the CDR3 DNA reads TGCGCCAGCAGCTTGGTTTCAGGGGGCAGAGATACGCAGTATTTT. It encodes CASSLVSGGRDTQYF.

This clonotype was seen at least ten times. The chain employs TRBV11-1 and TRBJ2-5, with a possible D match to TRBD2 (5 bases). Germline CDR1 SGHAT, CDR2 FQDESV (reference sequence). The CDR3 has 12 amino acids. Trimming left V 3 bases short and J 5 bases short, with 7 bases between. CDR3 in amino acids: CASSFTGETQYF. Written as DNA, the CDR3 is TGTGCCAGCAGCTTTACGGGGGAGACCCAGTACTTC.

The J gene is TRBJ1-5, the V gene TRBV20-1; no clear D. The germline V and J ends were trimmed by 0 bases and 9 bases, with 12 bases remaining between them. The CDR3 is made up of 13 amino acids. Germline V gives CDR1 DFQATT, CDR2 SNEGSKA (reference sequence). The CDR3 sequence: CSARDQNYGPQHF. CDR3 nucleotide sequence: TGCAGTGCTAGAGACCAGAACTATGGGCCCCAGCATTTT.

In this sample, this clonotype turned up once. The rearrangement uses TRBV19 and TRBJ2-3; the D gene could be TRBD1 or TRBD2 (5 bases each). The germline V gene encodes CDR1 LNHDA and CDR2 SQIVND (reference sequence). CDR3 length equals 14 residues. Trimming pared 10 bases from V and 3 bases from J, leaving 17 bases between. The DNA for the CDR3 is TGTGCCACCAGAGCGAGGGGCTGGACAGATACGCAGTATTTT. Translated: CATRARGWTDTQYF.

This rearrangement joins TRBV7-8 to TRBJ1-4, with 7 bases identical to TRBD1. J lost 7 bases, V lost 6 bases, and 5 bases had no gene match. Germline CDR1 is SGHVS and CDR2 is FQNEAQ. This CDR3 has 13 residues. Here the CDR3 DNA reads TGTGCCAGCAGGTGGACAGGCGGTGAAAAACTGTTTTTT. It is translated as CASRWTGGEKLFF.

With regard to this clonotype: Germline and junction disagree at one end, which may indicate a read error. The chain joins TRBV7-2 to TRBJ1-1; a possible D gene is TRBD1 (5 bases). The CDR3 has 15 amino acids. Per germline, CDR1 SGHTA and CDR2 FQGNSA. CDR3 protein: CASRATAGGTTEAFF. In nucleotides, the CDR3 is TGCGCCAGCAGGGCGACCGCCGGGGGAACCACTGAAGCCTTCTTT.

The chain joins TRBV11-3 to TRBJ2-1, with 7 bases matching TRBD2. The junction had 3 bases not matched to a gene; V was cut back by 1 base and J by 3 bases. Germline lookup yields CDR1 SGHNT and CDR2 YENEEA. CDR3 size: 15 residues. The CDR3 DNA sequence: TGTGCCAGCAGCTTAGGGACTAGAAGCTACAATGAGCAGTTCTTC. This encodes CASSLGTRSYNEQFF. The full variable domain, with the rest looked up from reference TRBV11-3 and TRBJ2-1, is EAGVVQSPRYKIIEKKQPVAFWCNPISGHNTLYWYLQNLGQGPELLIRYENEEAVDDSQLPKDRFSAERLKGVDSTLKIQPAELGDSAVYLCASSLGTRSYNEQFFGPGTRLTVL.

The J gene is TRBJ2-5, the V gene TRBV6-5; D not certain. Germline values: CDR1 MNHEY, CDR2 SVGAGI. Trimming took 2 bases from V and 2 from J, leaving 9 bases between them. CDR3 length: 14 amino acids. CDR3 region: CASSYRRVQETQYF. The CDR3, as DNA: TGTGCCAGCAGTTACCGGCGAGTGCAAGAGACCCAGTACTTC.

The rearrangement joins TRBV7-2 to TRBJ2-7; D not certain. There are 14 residues in the CDR3. Germline V lookup: CDR1 SGHTA, CDR2 FQGNSA. The V gene lost 1 base and the J gene lost 3 bases, with 10 bases spanning the gap. CDR3 nucleotides: TGTGCCAGCAGCTTAGAGACGGGTTTCTACGAGCAGTACTTC. It is translated as CASSLETGFYEQYF.

The chain recombines TRBV20-1 with TRBJ1-1; 7 nucleotides line up with TRBD1. V trimming: 5 bases; J trimming: 6 bases; junction bases outside the gene matches: 12. The V gene's germline CDR1 is DFQATT and CDR2 SNEGSKA (reference sequence). This CDR3 has 14 residues. The CDR3: CSAPDRIRGAEAFF. CDR3 in DNA: TGCAGTGCTCCGGACAGGATCAGAGGGGCTGAAGCTTTCTTT.

This clonotype occurred a few times. This may be a read error, as it is one base from a much larger clone. The chain links TRBV7-2 to TRBJ1-2; 8 nucleotides match TRBD1. In germline, CDR1 is SGHTA, CDR2 FQGNSA. There are 12 residues in the CDR3. J lost 8 bases, V lost 3 bases, and 2 bases had no gene match. The CDR3 sequence: CASSFSGGGYTF. The CDR3 bases are TGTGCCAGCAGCTTTTCAGGGGGCGGCTACACCTTC.

The V and J genes are TRBV12-3 or TRBV12-4 and TRBJ1-2; D gene ambiguous. The CDR3 is 15 residues long. The V end was cut by 3 bases, the J end by 4 bases, with 15 bases between. The CDR3 is CASSLGGTPIYGYTF. For the CDR3, the DNA is TGTGCCAGCAGTTTGGGCGGTACGCCAATCTATGGCTACACCTTC.

This clonotype has a count of ten or more. The rearrangement links TRBV2 to TRBJ1-2, with D maybe TRBD1 (5 bases). Deletions cut 0 bases from V and 4 bases from J, with 15 bases between. The CDR3 contains 16 residues. Germline V gives CDR1 SNHLY, CDR2 FYNNEI. The CDR3 bases are TGTGCCAGCAGTGAAGCCGGCCAGGGTGTGGGCTATGGCTACACCTTC. Encoded protein: CASSEAGQGVGYGYTF.

This clonotype has only a few counts. J is TRBJ2-2 and V is TRBV10-3; 7 positions match TRBD1. This CDR3 has 16 amino acids. Germline V gene sequence: CDR1 ENHRY, CDR2 SYGVKD. The junction had 6 bases not matched to a gene; V was cut back by 3 bases and J by 2 bases. Here the CDR3 DNA reads TGTGCCATCAGTGACTGGGACAGCCCTAACACCGGGGAGCTGTTTTTT. It yields the protein CAISDWDSPNTGELFF.

Turning to this clonotype: The limits of the CDR3 on the DNA are not certain, so only TCRdb's listed CDR3 is given. This chain uses TRBV12-3 or TRBV12-4 with TRBJ2-6; the D call in the table, TRBD2, was not verified against the DNA. The CDR3 spans 15 residues, counting both ends. The CDR3 spells CASSRGGLSGYTFGF.

About this clonotype: An end of the junction differs from the germline gene, which may be a read error. The chain couples TRBV9 to TRBJ2-5; a possible D gene is TRBD2 (5 bases). This CDR3 comprises 14 residues. Germline V CDR1 and CDR2: SGDLS, YYNGEE. The CDR3 DNA reads TGTGCCAGCAGCGAAAGTTTGATCGGGGAAGCCCAGAACTTC. It encodes CASSESLIGEAQNF.

The J gene is TRBJ1-5, the V gene TRBV7-2, with D unclear. In germline, CDR1 is SGHTA, CDR2 FQGNSA. This CDR3 is built from 16 residues. V lost 5 bases, J lost 13 bases, and 27 bases lay in between. CDR3 in amino acids: CASSDAALGNTQYQHF. CDR3 sequence (DNA): TGTGCCAGCAGCGATGCCGCTTTGGGGAATACGCAGTATCAGCATTTT.

The V gene is TRBV4-1, the J gene TRBJ1-4; tentative D call: TRBD1 (5 bases). This CDR3 comprises 15 residues. The germline V gene encodes CDR1 MGHRA and CDR2 YSYEKL. The V end was cut by 0 bases, the J end by 6 bases, with 11 bases between. The CDR3, as DNA: TGCGCCAGCAGCCAAGAGACGGTGGGGGATGAAAAACTGTTTTTT. Residues: CASSQETVGDEKLFF.

This clonotype was recorded many times. The gene calls are TRBV7-6 and TRBJ2-7, with D tentatively TRBD1 (6 bases). CDR1 is SGHVS, CDR2 FNYEAQ, per germline. CDR3 length equals 14 residues. V was pared by 1 base and J by 9 bases, with 16 bases between. The CDR3 sequence: CASSLDPAGVMQYF. The CDR3 region has the DNA TGTGCCAGCAGCTTAGATCCGGCAGGGGTTATGCAGTACTTC. The whole variable domain, remainder taken from reference TRBV7-6 and TRBJ2-7, is GAGVSQSPRYKVTKRGQDVALRCDPISGHVSLYWYRQALGQGPEFLTYFNYEAQQDKSGLPNDRFSAERPEGSISTLTIQRTEQRDSAMYRCASSLDPAGVMQYFGPGTRLTVT.

The chain joins TRBV20-1 to TRBJ2-1; no definite D call. The CDR3 length is 14 residues. Between the trimmed V and J ends, which lost 5 bases and 1 base, there was a span of 12 bases. Germline-derived CDR1 and CDR2 are DFQATT and SNEGSKA (reference sequence). The CDR3 DNA reads as TGCAGTGCTGGCGGTACACGGTCCTACAATGAGCAGTTCTTC. Translated, it gives CSAGGTRSYNEQFF.

This clonotype was seen only a few times. J is TRBJ2-3 and V is TRBV7-3; the D is unclear. Trimming removed 2 bases at V and 6 bases at J, with 9 bases between. The V gene's germline CDR1 is SGHTA and CDR2 FQGTGA. The CDR3 contains 13 residues. The CDR3 DNA follows: TGTGCCAGCAGCTTATTGGCTGATGATACGCAGTATTTT. Its protein is CASSLLADDTQYF.

Turning to this clonotype: At one of its ends the junction is not consistent with the germline gene, which may arise from a read error. The chain has TRBV4-1 and TRBJ2-1; TRBD2 matches 8 bases. Germline-derived CDR1 and CDR2 are MGHRA and YSYEKL. The CDR3 runs to 16 residues. The CDR3 DNA follows: TGCACCAGCAGCCAAGACGGGGGGGGCTCCTACAATGAGCAGTTCTTC. This translates into CTSSQDGGGSYNEQFF.

This clonotype was picked up one time. Sequence at one end of the junction differs from germline and may be a read error. This chain joins TRBV7-3 and TRBJ1-2; D possibly corresponds to TRBD1 (5 bases). The germline V gene has CDR1 SGHTA and CDR2 FQGTGA. This CDR3 contains 14 residues. CDR3 residues: CASSRHRRAWGLSF. The CDR3 DNA sequence: TGTGCCAGCAGTCGCCACCGGAGGGCCTGGGGCCTGTCTTTC.

This clonotype was found a few times. The chain couples TRBV10-1 to TRBJ2-2, with TRBD2 matching 7 bases. Losses at the gene ends were 8 bases for V and 6 bases for J; bases not matched to a gene: 0. The CDR3 extends over 11 amino acids. Germline V gives CDR1 WNHNN, CDR2 SYGVQD (reference sequence). The DNA of the CDR3 is TGCGCCAGCCGGGGGGCCGGGGAGCTGTTTTTT. Translating gives CASRGAGELFF.